The text below deals with one TCR beta chain. This clonotype was counted a few times. Its specific antigen is unknown. The record has no base qualities; no much larger clone is one base away. These data originate in a study of blood T cells in healthy people across ages (dated by TCRdb to 2013 to 2016). At the level of the whole study: Template switching captured roughly one uniquely barcoded TCR beta cDNA molecule per two T cells in model experiments. For two donors (one aged 18 to 30 and one aged 80 or older), the study analyzed two additional independent replicas of 1 million unique cDNA reads from the same blood draw. To avoid experimental bias, donors of different ages were distributed randomly across sequencing lanes. Four age groups were formed from the donors: young (average approximately 15 years), middle-aged (approximately 39), aged (62) and long-lived (82). Using deep sequencing normalized with unique cDNA molecular identifiers, the study measured how TCR beta repertoire diversity changes with age.

Counted from cysteine to phenylalanine, this CDR3 has 18 amino acids. Only CDR3 DNA is held: 54 bases, read in frame from base 1. Trimming takes 1 base off V and 0 bases off J; junction bases not matched to a gene: 7. The CDR1 and CDR2 encoded by the germline V gene are KGHDR and SFDVKD. Libraries were built with 5' RACE. The instrument was an Illumina HiSeq 2500. A second about 7 to 12 cycle PCR used a sample-barcoded 5' primer and a J-beta primer mix. A template-switch 5' adaptor carrying 12 random nucleotides introduced a unique molecular identifier onto each TCR beta cDNA molecule. Each sample yielded at least 2.5 million CDR3-containing paired-end reads. First-strand cDNA synthesis was performed from all RNA using the Mint cDNA synthesis kit, with priming by a TRBC-specific oligonucleotide. After uracil-DNA glycosylase treatment, a first 18-cycle PCR used universal primers M1SS and BC2_uni_R on all cDNA. In the authors' own workflow: For normalization, 1 million high-quality reads were randomly selected from each sample, with every read carrying a distinct molecular identifier. Instead of being binned into consensus sequences, reads that shared molecular identifiers were thrown out. CDR3 identification, clonotype clustering and error correction used MiTCR with a Q25 quality threshold and the strictest error-elimination algorithm. A nonparametric unseen species model using Euler transformation provided a lower-bound estimate of total TCR beta diversity. Clones were called with MiXCR by TCRdb after fastp trimmed the public reads at Q25, and only in-frame beta chains were retained. Each CDR3 protein appears once, grouped with its most common genes and DNA. The V and J calls were determined by TCRdb, not by the authors. In all, the sample holds 710,000 or so distinct CDR3 sequences, and 22% of those were seen once. The ten biggest clones cover roughly 22% of the sample.

General study outcomes and caveats: Estimates of total diversity from one million sequenced T cells were regarded as lower bounds and underestimates. Observed TCR beta diversity per million T cells fell roughly linearly with age, and a significant reduction was already apparent by age around 40. Because donor CMV infection status was unknown, age-related changes in expanded clonotypes were potentially confounded. Since profiling was done on bulk unsorted PBMCs, naive and antigen-experienced compartments could not be conclusively compared. The long-lived group showed more naive CD4+ T cells, fewer expanded clones and increased TCR diversity than the aged group, suggesting age selection. There was a strong correlation between observed TCR beta diversity and the percentage of naive T cells measured by flow cytometry.

The donors were roughly 38 Caucasian individuals from Russia, aged 6 to 90 years, who were systemically healthy. Each donor gave approximately 10 milliliters of peripheral blood, collected into EDTA-treated Vacutainer tubes. Ficoll-Paque density-gradient centrifugation was used to isolate PBMCs, with at least 7 million obtained per sample. Total RNA was extracted from PBMCs with Trizol reagent, with at least 6 micrograms obtained per sample. The percentages of naive CD45RAhigh/CD27high T cells were determined by flow cytometry on a PBMC aliquot from every donor. The sequence joins TRBV24-1 to TRBJ2-3; TRBD2 lines up with 9 middle nucleotides. The source is a man in his 70s in good health. Sequenced material: blood. CDR3 loop: CATSDFASGVSSTDTQYF. Read as DNA, the sequence is TGTGCCACCAGTGATTTCGCTAGCGGGGTTTCTAGCACAGATACGCAGTATTTT.